These T cell receptor beta chains were read from a single sample in a study of blood T cells in healthy people across ages. MiXCR, run by TCRdb on the 5' RACE reads, gives a single entry per CDR3 protein. The sample shows around 600,000 distinct CDR3 sequences, 40% to 50% of them seen only once. Sample: blood. Receptors originate from a man of 80 years or more in good health. Each CDR3 is given with its conserved first and last residue. A D gene is named only where the DNA matches it firmly. The size entry is marked missing in some rows and otherwise reads once, few, many or a size class.

j_gene: TRBJ1-2
v_gene: TRBV20-1
d_gene: -
abundance: few
CDR3aa: CSASATVNYGYTF
CDR3nt: TGCAGTGCCTCCGCGACAGTTAACTATGGCTACACCTTC

j_gene: TRBJ2-7
v_gene: TRBV19
d_gene: -
abundance: few
CDR3aa: CASSIGVGFYEQYF
CDR3nt: TGTGCCAGTAGTATCGGGGTTGGGTTCTACGAGCAGTACTTC

j_gene: TRBJ2-5
v_gene: TRBV7-2
d_gene: -
abundance: -
CDR3aa: CASSLELRGGRETQYF
CDR3nt: TGTGCCAGCAGCTTAGAGTTGAGGGGGGGCCGGGAGACCCAGTACTTC

j_gene: TRBJ2-1
v_gene: TRBV7-2
d_gene: -
abundance: -
CDR3aa: CASSLGPTWEQFF
CDR3nt: TGTGCCAGCAGCTTAGGCCCCACTTGGGAGCAGTTCTTC

j_gene: TRBJ2-1
v_gene: TRBV7-9
d_gene: TRBD2
abundance: -
CDR3aa: CASSPGPGTSGRHLDEQFF
CDR3nt: TGTGCCAGCAGCCCGGGTCCCGGGACTAGCGGGAGGCACCTAGATGAGCAGTTCTTC

j_gene: TRBJ2-3
v_gene: TRBV7-2
d_gene: TRBD1
abundance: few
CDR3aa: CASSRDRGLTDTQYF
CDR3nt: TGTGCCAGCAGCCGGGACAGGGGGCTCACAGATACGCAGTATTTT

j_gene: TRBJ2-5
v_gene: TRBV10-3
d_gene: TRBD1
abundance: -
CDR3aa: CAISGGQGQETQYF
CDR3nt: TGTGCCATCAGCGGGGGACAGGGCCAAGAGACCCAGTACTTC

j_gene: TRBJ1-5
v_gene: TRBV20-1
d_gene: -
abundance: -
CDR3aa: CSARMEQFQPQHF
CDR3nt: TGCAGTGCTAGAATGGAACAGTTTCAGCCCCAGCATTTT

j_gene: TRBJ2-7
v_gene: TRBV20-1
d_gene: TRBD2
abundance: -
CDR3aa: CSAPTSGRASNEQYF
CDR3nt: TGCAGTGCTCCGACTAGCGGGAGGGCCAGTAATGAGCAGTACTTC

j_gene: TRBJ2-7
v_gene: TRBV28
d_gene: TRBD2
abundance: many
CDR3aa: CASSPRGTSLEQYF
CDR3nt: TGTGCCAGCAGCCCGCGGGGGACCTCTTTAGAGCAGTACTTC

j_gene: TRBJ2-3
v_gene: TRBV12-3/TRBV12-4
d_gene: TRBD2
abundance: -
CDR3aa: CASSLQLAGTDTQYF
CDR3nt: TGTGCCAGCAGTCTCCAGCTAGCGGGGACAGATACGCAGTATTTT

j_gene: TRBJ2-7
v_gene: TRBV20-1
d_gene: TRBD1
abundance: -
CDR3aa: CSAPRDRVGEQYF
CDR3nt: TGCAGTGCCCCCCGGGACAGGGTTGGGGAGCAGTACTTC

j_gene: TRBJ2-7
v_gene: TRBV20-1
d_gene: TRBD2
abundance: few
CDR3aa: CSARDPLAGASYEQYF
CDR3nt: TGCAGTGCTAGAGATCCTCTAGCGGGAGCGTCCTACGAGCAGTACTTC

j_gene: TRBJ1-1
v_gene: TRBV12-3/TRBV12-4
d_gene: -
abundance: -
CDR3aa: CASSSGPREAFF
CDR3nt: TGTGCCAGCAGTTCGGGACCCAGGGAAGCTTTCTTT

j_gene: TRBJ1-2
v_gene: TRBV14
d_gene: TRBD1
abundance: -
CDR3aa: CASSRDGQVYGYTF
CDR3nt: TGTGCCAGCAGCCGAGACGGACAGGTGTATGGCTACACCTTC

j_gene: TRBJ2-7
v_gene: TRBV6-2/TRBV6-3
d_gene: TRBD2
abundance: -
CDR3aa: CASRSGRTYEQYF
CDR3nt: TGTGCCAGCCGTAGCGGGAGGACCTACGAGCAGTACTTC

j_gene: TRBJ1-4
v_gene: TRBV7-6
d_gene: -
abundance: -
CDR3aa: CASSVDATNEKLFF
CDR3nt: TGTGCCAGCAGCGTGGACGCAACTAATGAAAAACTGTTTTTT

j_gene: TRBJ2-1
v_gene: TRBV21-1
d_gene: -
abundance: few
CDR3aa: CASSPGTSGKNEQFF
CDR3nt: TGTGCCAGCAGCCCCGGGACTAGCGGGAAGAATGAGCAGTTCTTC

j_gene: TRBJ1-2
v_gene: TRBV2
d_gene: -
abundance: -
CDR3aa: CASSEQGTDYGYTF
CDR3nt: TGTGCCAGCAGTGAACAGGGTACAGACTATGGCTACACCTTC

j_gene: TRBJ1-1
v_gene: TRBV10-3
d_gene: -
abundance: once
CDR3aa: CAISEPQLGVNTEAFF
CDR3nt: TGTGCCATCAGTGAGCCCCAATTGGGGGTGAACACTGAAGCTTTCTTT

j_gene: TRBJ2-7
v_gene: TRBV11-2
d_gene: TRBD1
abundance: -
CDR3aa: CASSKLSQGAYEQYF
CDR3nt: TGTGCCAGCAGCAAACTTTCACAGGGGGCCTACGAGCAGTACTTC

j_gene: TRBJ2-1
v_gene: TRBV7-8
d_gene: TRBD1
abundance: -
CDR3aa: CASNRDRHNEQFF
CDR3nt: TGTGCCAGCAACCGGGACAGACACAATGAGCAGTTCTTC